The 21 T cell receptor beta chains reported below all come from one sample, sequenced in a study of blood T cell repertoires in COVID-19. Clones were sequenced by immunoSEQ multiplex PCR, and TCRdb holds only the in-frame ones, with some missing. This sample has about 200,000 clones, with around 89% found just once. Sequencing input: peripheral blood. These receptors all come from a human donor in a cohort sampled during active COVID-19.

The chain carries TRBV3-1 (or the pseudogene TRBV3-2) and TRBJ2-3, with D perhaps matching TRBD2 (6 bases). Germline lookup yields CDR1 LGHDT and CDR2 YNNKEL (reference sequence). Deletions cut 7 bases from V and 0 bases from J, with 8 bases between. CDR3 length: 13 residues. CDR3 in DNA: TGTGCCAGCAACGGGGGTAGCACAGATACGCAGTATTTT. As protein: CASNGGSTDTQYF.

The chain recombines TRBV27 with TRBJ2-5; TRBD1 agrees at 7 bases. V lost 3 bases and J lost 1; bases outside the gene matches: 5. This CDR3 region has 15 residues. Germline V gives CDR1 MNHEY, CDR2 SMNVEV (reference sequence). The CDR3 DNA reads TGTGCCAGCAGTTTCGTAGGGGGCTCCCAAGAGACCCAGTACTTC. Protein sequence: CASSFVGGSQETQYF.

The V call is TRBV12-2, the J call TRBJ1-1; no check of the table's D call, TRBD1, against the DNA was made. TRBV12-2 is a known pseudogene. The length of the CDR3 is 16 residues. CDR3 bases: TGTGCAAGTCCCTTAGGAGATCGTACAGGGAACACTGAAGCTTTCTTT. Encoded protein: CASPLGDRTGNTEAFF.

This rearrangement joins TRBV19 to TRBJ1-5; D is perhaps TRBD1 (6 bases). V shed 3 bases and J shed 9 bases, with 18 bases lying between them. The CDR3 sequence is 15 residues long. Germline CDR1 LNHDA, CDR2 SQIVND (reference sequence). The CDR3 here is CASSIMIGGPRPQHF. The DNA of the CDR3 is TGTGCCAGTAGTATCATGATTGGGGGCCCGCGGCCCCAGCATTTT.

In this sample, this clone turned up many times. The CDR3 sequence: CASSGQRTDTQYF. In nucleotides, the CDR3 is TGTGCCAGCAGTGGACAGCGCACAGATACGCAGTATTTT. V gene TRBV21-1 combines with J gene TRBJ2-3; the DNA was not used to check the table's D call, TRBD1. TRBV21-1 is termed a pseudogene. CDR3 length: 13 amino acids.

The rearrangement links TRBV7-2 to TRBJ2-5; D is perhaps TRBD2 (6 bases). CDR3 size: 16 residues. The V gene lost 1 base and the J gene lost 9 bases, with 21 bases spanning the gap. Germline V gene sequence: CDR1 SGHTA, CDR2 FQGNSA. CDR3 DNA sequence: TGTGCCAGCAGCTTAGTTCGGTGGGAGGAAGTTGGGGCCCAGTACTTC. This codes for CASSLVRWEEVGAQYF.

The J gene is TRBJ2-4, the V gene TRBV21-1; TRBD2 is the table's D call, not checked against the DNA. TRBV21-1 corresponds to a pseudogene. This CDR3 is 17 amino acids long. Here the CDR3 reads CASSKDPMLLAKNIQYF. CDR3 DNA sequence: TGTGCCAGCAGCAAAGACCCCATGCTACTAGCCAAAAACATTCAGTACTTC.

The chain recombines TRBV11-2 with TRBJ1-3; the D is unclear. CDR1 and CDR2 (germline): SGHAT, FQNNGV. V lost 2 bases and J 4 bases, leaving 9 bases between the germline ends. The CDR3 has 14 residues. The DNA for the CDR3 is TGTGCCAGCAGCTTAAGGACGGGGGGAAACACCATATATTTT. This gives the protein CASSLRTGGNTIYF.

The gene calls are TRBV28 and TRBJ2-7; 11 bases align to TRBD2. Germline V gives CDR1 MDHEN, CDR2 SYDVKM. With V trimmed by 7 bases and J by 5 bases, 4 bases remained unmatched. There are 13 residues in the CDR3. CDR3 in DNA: TGTGCCAGCAAAACTAGCGGGGGCGACGAGCAGTACTTC. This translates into CASKTSGGDEQYF.

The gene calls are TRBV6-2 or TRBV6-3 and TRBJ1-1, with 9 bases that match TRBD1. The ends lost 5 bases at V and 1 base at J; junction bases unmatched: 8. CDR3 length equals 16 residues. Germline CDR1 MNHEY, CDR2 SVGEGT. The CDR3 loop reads CASSNGQGRTNTEAFF. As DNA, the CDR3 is TGTGCCAGCAGTAACGGACAGGGGCGGACGAACACTGAAGCTTTCTTT.

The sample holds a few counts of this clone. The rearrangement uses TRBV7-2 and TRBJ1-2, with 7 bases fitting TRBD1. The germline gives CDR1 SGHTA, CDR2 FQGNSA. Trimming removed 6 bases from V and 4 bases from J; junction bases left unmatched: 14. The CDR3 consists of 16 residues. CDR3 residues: CASSQDPAGGSYGYTF. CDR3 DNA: TGTGCCAGCAGTCAAGACCCCGCAGGGGGGAGCTATGGCTACACCTTC.

CDR3 DNA sequence: TGTGCCTGCCTAGGGGGAGTCTACGAGCAGTACTTC. It codes for CACLGGVYEQYF. The chain has TRBV30 and TRBJ2-7, with a tentative D call TRBD1 (6 bases). The CDR3 loop spans 12 amino acids. Germline values: CDR1 GTSNPN, CDR2 SVGIG (reference sequence). V lost 6 bases, J lost 3 bases, and 12 bases lay in between.

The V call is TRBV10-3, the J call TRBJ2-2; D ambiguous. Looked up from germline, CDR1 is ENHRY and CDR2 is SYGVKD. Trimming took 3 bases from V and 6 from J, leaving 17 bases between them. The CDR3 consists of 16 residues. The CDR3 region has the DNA TGTGCCATCAGTGATGGAGACTTACGGCCCCCCGGGGAGCTGTTTTTT. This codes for CAISDGDLRPPGELFF.

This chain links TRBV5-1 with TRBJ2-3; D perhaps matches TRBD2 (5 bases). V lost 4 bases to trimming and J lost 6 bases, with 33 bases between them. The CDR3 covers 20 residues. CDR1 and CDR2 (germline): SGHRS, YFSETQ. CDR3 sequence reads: CASSPTPFQEGRESWDTQYF. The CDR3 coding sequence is TGCGCCAGCAGCCCCACTCCCTTCCAAGAGGGCCGCGAGTCATGGGATACGCAGTATTTT.

CDR3 DNA sequence: TGTGCCAGCAGTTCTGAAGCCGCGCGGGGTACTTTCTTT. Translated, it gives CASSSEAARGTFF. The J gene is TRBJ1-1, the V gene TRBV28; D is unclear. Germline loops: CDR1 MDHEN, CDR2 SYDVKM. V was clipped by 4 bases and J by 12 bases, with 18 bases between them. The CDR3 is 13 amino acids.

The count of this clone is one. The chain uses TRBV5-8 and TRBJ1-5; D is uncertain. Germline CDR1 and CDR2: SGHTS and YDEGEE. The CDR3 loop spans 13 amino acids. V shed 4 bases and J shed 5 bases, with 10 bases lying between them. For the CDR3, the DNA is TGTGCCAGCAGCCCGGGTGCGGATCAGCCCCAGCATTTT. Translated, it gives CASSPGADQPQHF.

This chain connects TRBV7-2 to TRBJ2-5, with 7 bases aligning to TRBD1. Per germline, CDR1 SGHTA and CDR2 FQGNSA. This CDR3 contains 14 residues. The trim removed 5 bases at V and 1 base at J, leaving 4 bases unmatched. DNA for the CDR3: TGTGCCAGCAGCAGAGGACAGGTCCAAGAGACCCAGTACTTC. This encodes CASSRGQVQETQYF. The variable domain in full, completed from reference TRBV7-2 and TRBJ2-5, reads GAGVSQSPSNKVTEKGKDVELRCDPISGHTALYWYRQSLGQGLEFLIYFQGNSAPDKSGLPSDRFSAERTGGSVSTLTIQRTQQEDSAVYLCASSRGQVQETQYFGPGTRLLVL.

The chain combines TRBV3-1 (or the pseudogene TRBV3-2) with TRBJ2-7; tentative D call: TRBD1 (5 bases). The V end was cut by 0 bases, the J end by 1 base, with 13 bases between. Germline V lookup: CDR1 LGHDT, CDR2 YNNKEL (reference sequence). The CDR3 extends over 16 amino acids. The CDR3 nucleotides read TGTGCCAGCAGCCAAGAAGGGCAGGGTAGGTCCTACGAGCAGTACTTC. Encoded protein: CASSQEGQGRSYEQYF.

CDR3 region: CASSPGGGEKLFF. The CDR3 nucleotides are TGTGCCAGCAGCCCAGGGGGAGGTGAAAAACTGTTTTTT. This rearrangement joins TRBV7-9 to TRBJ1-4; 7 positions agree with TRBD1. V lost 5 bases and J lost 7; bases outside the gene matches: 4. The CDR3 is 13 amino acids. Germline V gene data show CDR1 as SEHNR and CDR2 as FQNEAQ (reference sequence).

The CDR3 coding sequence is TGTGCCAGCAGCGCCCGACTAGCGGACGCTCTTGGCGAGCAGTACTTC. Its translation is CASSARLADALGEQYF. The chain is built from TRBV4-2 and TRBJ2-7, with 9 bases fitting TRBD2. This CDR3 has 16 amino acids. Germline loops: CDR1 LGHNA, CDR2 YNFKEQ. The trim removed 5 bases at V and 6 bases at J, leaving 14 bases unmatched.

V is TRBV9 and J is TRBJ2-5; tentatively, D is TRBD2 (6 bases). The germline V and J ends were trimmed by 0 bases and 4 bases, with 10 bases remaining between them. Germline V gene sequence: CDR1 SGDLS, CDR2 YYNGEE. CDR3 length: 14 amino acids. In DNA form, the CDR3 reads TGTGCCAGCAGCGTAGAACCCGGGAGAGAGACCCAGTACTTC. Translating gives CASSVEPGRETQYF. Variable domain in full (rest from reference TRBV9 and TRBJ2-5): DSGVTQTPKHLITATGQRVTLRCSPRSGDLSVYWYQQSLDQGLQFLIQYYNGEERAKGNILERFSAQQFPDLHSELNLSSLELGDSALYFCASSVEPGRETQYFGPGTRLLVL.